This T cell receptor beta chain was profiled in a study of T cell changes during pregnancy in multiple sclerosis. Germline V gene data show CDR1 as SGHRS and CDR2 as YFSETQ. This CDR3 has 13 residues. With 0 bases removed from V and 8 bases from J, the gap between germline ends came to 8 bases. The data were produced by immunoSEQ multiplex PCR, yet TCRdb's version contains in-frame clones alone and is incomplete. The sample gives around 85,000 clones, roughly nine tenths of which show up once; around 3.3% is in the top ten. The source is a female donor in good health, serving as a control in a pregnancy study. Some clones in this sample may be carry-over from other donors' samples. The starting material was PBMCs, obtained in the first trimester of pregnancy. This rearrangement joins TRBV5-1 to TRBJ2-2; no clear D gene. Here the CDR3 DNA reads TGCGCCAGCAGCTTGGGTAGTACTGGGGAGCTGTTTTTT. This translates into CASSLGSTGELFF. The whole variable domain, remainder taken from reference TRBV5-1 and TRBJ2-2, is KAGVTQTPRYLIKTRGQQVTLSCSPISGHRSVSWYQQTPGQGLQFLFEYFSETQRNKGNFPGRFSGRQFSNSRSEMNVSTLELGDSALYLCASSLGSTGELFFGEGSRLTVL.